The 10 T cell receptor beta chains below come from one sample, sequenced in a study of T-cell reconstitution after alpha-beta-depleted transplantation in children (dated by TCRdb to 2016 to 2018). Library creation used PCR. Sequencing relied on an Illumina HiSeq 2500. TCR library preparation used molecular barcoding, with unique molecular identifiers applied to normalize quantification of the TCRbeta repertoire. TCRdb trimmed the raw reads at Q25, called clones with MiXCR and kept productive beta chains. Records with the same CDR3 protein are collapsed into one entry carrying the most frequent genes and DNA. The sample includes 400,000 to 500,000 distinct CDR3 sequences, with 9.5% to 13% observed a single time. The top ten constitute roughly 5.1% of the sample. This material consisted of PBMCs from the stem cell graft donor, taken from the stem cell graft. All receptors come from a human donor who donated a stem cell graft to a child with acute myeloid leukemia.

The chain couples TRBV10-3 to TRBJ2-1, with 14 bases matching TRBD2. The CDR3 contains 17 residues. Germline V gives CDR1 ENHRY, CDR2 SYGVKD. With 6 bases clipped from V and 5 bases from J, the junction kept 9 bases outside the gene matches. CDR3: CAISQRLAGGMNNEQFF. The CDR3 DNA reads as TGTGCCATCAGCCAGAGACTAGCGGGAGGGATGAACAATGAGCAGTTCTTC.

This clonotype came up a few times. The chain couples TRBV20-1 to TRBJ2-5, with 10 bases fitting TRBD2. Germline V gene sequence: CDR1 DFQATT, CDR2 SNEGSKA (reference sequence). The V segment lost 3 bases and the J segment 5 bases; nucleotides outside the gene matches: 6. The CDR3 runs 14 residues. CDR3 DNA sequence: TGCAGTGCTAGCAGCGGGAGGGCCGGGGAGACCCAGTACTTC. Translated, it gives CSASSGRAGETQYF.

This chain connects TRBV4-1 to TRBJ1-2, with D maybe TRBD1 (5 bases). V gave up 0 bases and J gave up 4 bases, with 15 bases separating them. Germline CDR1 and CDR2: MGHRA and YSYEKL. This CDR3 is 16 amino acids long. The CDR3 region has the DNA TGCGCCAGCAGCCAAGATAGGGGCGGCTTTTTCTATGGCTACACCTTC. Translating gives CASSQDRGGFFYGYTF.

The chain combines TRBV20-1 with TRBJ1-2; no clear D. Germline CDR1 is DFQATT and CDR2 is SNEGSKA (reference sequence). V shed 6 bases and J shed 4 bases, with 21 bases lying between them. The CDR3 is 15 amino acids. The DNA for the CDR3 is TGCAGTGCAGGAGCGTCAGGACTGGAGGTCTATGGCTACACCTTC. Encoded protein: CSAGASGLEVYGYTF.

Only a few counts were recorded for this clonotype. The DNA for the CDR3 is TGTGCCATCAGTGACAGCGGGGGCTCCTACGAGCAGTACTTC. This codes for CAISDSGGSYEQYF. The chain couples TRBV10-3 to TRBJ2-7; 8 bases are shared with TRBD2. Germline values: CDR1 ENHRY, CDR2 SYGVKD. The V and J ends lost 3 bases and 0 bases, in that order; junction bases with no gene match: 1. The CDR3 has 14 amino acids.

This clonotype was observed a few times. This sequence joins TRBV29-1 and TRBJ2-1; 10 nucleotides line up with TRBD1. V lost 7 bases to trimming and J lost 8 bases; unmatched junction nucleotides: 11. Looked up from germline, CDR1 is SQVTM and CDR2 is ANQGSEA. The CDR3 has 14 residues. The CDR3 sequence is CSAPGQGMLDEQFF. For the CDR3, the DNA is TGCAGCGCCCCGGGACAGGGGATGCTGGATGAGCAGTTCTTC.

The chain combines TRBV20-1 with TRBJ2-2; D perhaps matches TRBD1 (6 bases). This CDR3 has 13 amino acids. The V gene's germline CDR1 is DFQATT and CDR2 SNEGSKA (reference sequence). Trimming took off 1 base at V and 6 bases at J, with 9 bases between the two ends. The CDR3 nucleotides read TGCAGTGCTAGAGTCACAGGGTCCGGGGAGCTGTTTTTT. Protein sequence: CSARVTGSGELFF.

This clonotype appeared many times. The J gene is TRBJ2-1, the V gene TRBV7-2; D is unresolved. The ends were cut back, 1 base at V and 10 bases at J, with 20 bases in the middle. CDR3 length equals 16 residues. CDR1 is SGHTA and CDR2 is FQGNSA in the germline V gene. CDR3 protein: CASSLVERTHRLEQFF. The CDR3 nucleotides are TGTGCCAGCAGCTTAGTTGAGAGGACCCATAGGTTGGAGCAGTTCTTC.

This clonotype was seen a handful of times. DNA for the CDR3: TGTGCCAGCAGTGAATTCAAAACTAGCGGGAGAGTTTACGAAGAGACCCAGTACTTC. This codes for CASSEFKTSGRVYEETQYF. The J gene is TRBJ2-5, the V gene TRBV25-1, with 11 bases that match TRBD2. The CDR3 contains 19 residues. Germline assignment: CDR1 MGHDK and CDR2 SYGVNS. V was pared by 1 base and J by 3 bases, with 13 bases of the junction left unmatched.

At least ten counts were recorded for this clonotype. V usage is TRBV28 and J usage is TRBJ2-7, with D tentatively TRBD2 (5 bases). CDR1 and CDR2 from the germline V gene are MDHEN and SYDVKM. V was shortened by 8 bases and J by 1 base, with 12 bases between the two germline ends. The CDR3 is 13 amino acids. CDR3 loop: CASGKADSYEQYF. The CDR3 region has the DNA TGTGCCAGCGGAAAAGCGGATTCCTACGAGCAGTACTTC.